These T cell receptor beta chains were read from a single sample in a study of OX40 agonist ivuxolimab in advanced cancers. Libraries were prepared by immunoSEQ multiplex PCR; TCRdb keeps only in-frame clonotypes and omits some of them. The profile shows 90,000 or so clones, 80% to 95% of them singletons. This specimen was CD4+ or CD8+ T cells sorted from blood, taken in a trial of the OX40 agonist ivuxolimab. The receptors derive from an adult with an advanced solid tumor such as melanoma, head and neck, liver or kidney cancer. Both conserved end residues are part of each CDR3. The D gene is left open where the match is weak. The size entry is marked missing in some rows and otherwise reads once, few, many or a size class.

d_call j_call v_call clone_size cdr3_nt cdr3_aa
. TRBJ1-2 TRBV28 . TGTGCCAGCAGTTTTCGTGGCAGGGACGGCTATGGCTACACCTTC CASSFRGRDGYGYTF
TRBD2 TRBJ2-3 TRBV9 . TGTGCCAGCAGCTCTCCGGGACTAGCTACAGATACGCAGTATTTT CASSSPGLATDTQYF
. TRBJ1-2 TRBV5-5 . TGTGCCAGCAGCTTGGATGGTCAGGTCTGGAATGGCTACACCTTC CASSLDGQVWNGYTF
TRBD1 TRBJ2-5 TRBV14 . TGTGCCAGCAGCCCCTGGGACAGCAAGCAAGAGACCCAGTACTTC CASSPWDSKQETQYF
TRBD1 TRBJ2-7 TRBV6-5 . TGTGCCAGCACCCCGGACAGGGGGAGGGCCGAGCAGTACTTC CASTPDRGRAEQYF
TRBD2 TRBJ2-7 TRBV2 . TGTGCCAGCCGACTGGGGGGGTACCACGAGCAGTACTTC CASRLGGYHEQYF
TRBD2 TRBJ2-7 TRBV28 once TGTGCCAGCAGCCCCCCACGGGGGGGACCCTACGAGCAGTACTTC CASSPPRGGPYEQYF
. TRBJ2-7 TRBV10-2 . TGCGCCAGCAGTGAACGGTCCGGAGGGAATAATCCCACGAAGCAGTACTTC CASSERSGGNNPTKQYF
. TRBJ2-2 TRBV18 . TGTGCCAGCGCCTTCACATTGGGGTTTAACACCGGGGAGCTGTTTTTT CASAFTLGFNTGELFF
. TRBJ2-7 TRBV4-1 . TGCGCCAGCAGCCAAGATCGGGGCGCTACCTACGAGCAGTACTTC CASSQDRGATYEQYF
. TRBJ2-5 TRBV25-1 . TGTGCCAGCAGTCCACCCGGTACGACCCAGTACTTC CASSPPGTTQYF
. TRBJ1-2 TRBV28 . TGTGCCAGCAGTTCCTTCCCGGGCCACTATGGCTACACCTTC CASSSFPGHYGYTF
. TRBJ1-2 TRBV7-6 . TGTGCCAGCAGCCAGGGAGGGAACTATGGCTACACCTTC CASSQGGNYGYTF
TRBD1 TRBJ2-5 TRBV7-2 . TGTGCCAGCAGCTGGACTGCCGGGACAGGGAAAGAGACCCAGTACTTC CASSWTAGTGKETQYF
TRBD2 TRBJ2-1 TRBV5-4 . TGTGCCAGCAGCGTTGGACTAGCGGGGCAACTTAATGAGCAGTTCTTC CASSVGLAGQLNEQFF
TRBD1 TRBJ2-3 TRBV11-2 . TGTGCCAGCAGCCCCCGGGACAGGCCATATACGCAGTATTTT CASSPRDRPYTQYF
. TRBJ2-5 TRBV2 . TGTGCCAGCAGTGAAGCTTGGGTGGCGGCACAAGAGACCCAGTACTTC CASSEAWVAAQETQYF
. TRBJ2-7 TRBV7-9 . TGTGCCAGCAGCCCTCGAGACAGGATAAACGAGCAGTACTTC CASSPRDRINEQYF
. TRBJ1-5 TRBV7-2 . TGTGCCAGCAGCTTCTCGGGGGGTCAGCCCCAGCATTTT CASSFSGGQPQHF
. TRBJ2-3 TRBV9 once TGTGCCAGCAGCGCCGCCTTAATATCAGATACGCAGTATTTT CASSAALISDTQYF
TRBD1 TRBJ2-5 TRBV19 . TGTGCCAGTAGTGCGACAGGGGACTTTGTGGAGACCCAGTACTTC CASSATGDFVETQYF
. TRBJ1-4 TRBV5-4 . TGTGCCAGCAGTTCTGCGGGGGTGCAGAAACTGTTTTTT CASSSAGVQKLFF
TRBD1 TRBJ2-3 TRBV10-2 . TGCGCCAGCAGTTTAGACAGGGGTGGAGATACGCAGTATTTT CASSLDRGGDTQYF
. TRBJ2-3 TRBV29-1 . TGCAGCGTGGACCGGGACAGCACAGATACGCAGTATTTT CSVDRDSTDTQYF
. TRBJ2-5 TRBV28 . TGTGCCAGCAAACAGGCTCAAGAGACCCAGTACTTC CASKQAQETQYF
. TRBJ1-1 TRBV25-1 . TGTGCCAGCACCAGATCAGGGGTGATGAACACTGAAGCTTTCTTT CASTRSGVMNTEAFF
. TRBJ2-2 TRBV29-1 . TGCAGCGTTGGCGGCATATCGAACACCGGGGAGCTGTTTTTT CSVGGISNTGELFF
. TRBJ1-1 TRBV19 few TGTGCCAGTAGTATAATTGGAGGTGAAGCTTTCTTT CASSIIGGEAFF
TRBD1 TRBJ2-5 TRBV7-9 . TGTGCCAGCAGCTTAAGGGGGCCCAGAGAGACCCAGTACTTC CASSLRGPRETQYF
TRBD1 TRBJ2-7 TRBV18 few TGTGCCAGCTCACCCCCGACAGGGAAAACCTACGAGCAGTACTTC CASSPPTGKTYEQYF
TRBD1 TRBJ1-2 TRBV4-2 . TGTGCCAGCAGCCAAGTAGGAAGGGACAGGGTTTCGAGGGGCTACACCTTC CASSQVGRDRVSRGYTF
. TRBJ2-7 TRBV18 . TGTGCCAGCTCACCACAGGGAGAACTACGAGAGCAGTACTTC CASSPQGELREQYF
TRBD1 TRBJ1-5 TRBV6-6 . TGTGCCAGCAGTTACCCCAGGGGGTCCAATCAGCCCCAGCATTTT CASSYPRGSNQPQHF
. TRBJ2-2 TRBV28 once TGTGCCAGCAGAGAACAGGGATTTTGGGCCGGGGAGCTGTTTTTT CASREQGFWAGELFF
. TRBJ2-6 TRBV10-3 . TGTGCCATCGGACCGACCCTCTCTGGGGCCAACGTCCTGACTTTC CAIGPTLSGANVLTF
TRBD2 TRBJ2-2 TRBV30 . TGTGCCTGGGCCGGACTAGCGGGAGGGAGCGGGGAGCTGTTTTTT CAWAGLAGGSGELFF
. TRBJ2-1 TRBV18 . TGTGCCAGCTCACCAAAAGAAAGGGGTGAGCAGTTCTTC CASSPKERGEQFF
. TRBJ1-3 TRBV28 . TGTGCCAGCAGCCAACGGACGGGGGGGAGCACCATATATTTT CASSQRTGGSTIYF
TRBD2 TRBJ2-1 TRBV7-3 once TGTGCCAGCAGCTTAGACCTAGCGGCTCAAAACAATGAGCAGTTCTTC CASSLDLAAQNNEQFF
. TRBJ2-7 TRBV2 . TGTGCCAGCTGCATAAATGGGTACGAGCAGTACTTC CASCINGYEQYF
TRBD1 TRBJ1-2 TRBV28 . TGTGCCAGCAGTTCCGCTCCGGGACAGACGACTGGGTATGGCTACACCTTC CASSSAPGQTTGYGYTF
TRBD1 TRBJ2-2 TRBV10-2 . TGCGCCAGCAGCCTGGGACAGGGACTTCCCACCGGGGAGCTGTTTTTT CASSLGQGLPTGELFF
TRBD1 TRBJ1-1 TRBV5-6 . TGTGCCAGCAGCTCCAGGACAGGGGGCAGGAACACTGAAGCTTTCTTT CASSSRTGGRNTEAFF
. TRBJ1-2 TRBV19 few TGTGCCAGTAGTACCGCAGGAATCTATGGCTACACCTTC CASSTAGIYGYTF
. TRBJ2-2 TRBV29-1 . TGCAGCGTTCGGTACACCGGGGAGCTGTTTTTT CSVRYTGELFF
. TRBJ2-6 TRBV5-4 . TGTGCCAGCAGCTTGGTCGCTGCCGGGGCCAACGTCCTGACTTTC CASSLVAAGANVLTF
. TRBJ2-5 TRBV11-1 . TGTGCCAGCAGCTTAGATCCCCCCGGTAGGGGTCAAGAGACCCAGTACTTC CASSLDPPGRGQETQYF
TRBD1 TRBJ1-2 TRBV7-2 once TGTGCCAGCAGCCTCCGACAGGGGTCGGATGGCTACACCTTC CASSLRQGSDGYTF
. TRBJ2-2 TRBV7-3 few TGTGCCAGCAGCTTAACGTCGGCTAGCAGCACCGGGGAGCTGTTTTTT CASSLTSASSTGELFF
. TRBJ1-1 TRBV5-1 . TGCGCCAGCAGCACAGGGAACACTGAAGCTTTCTTT CASSTGNTEAFF
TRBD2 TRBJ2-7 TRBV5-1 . TGCGCCAGCAGTGACCCTAGCGGGGGCACCTACGAGCAGTACTTC CASSDPSGGTYEQYF
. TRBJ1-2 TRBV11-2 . TGTGCCAGCAGTTCCCAGCGCGGTTTCTCGGGTGGCTACACCTTC CASSSQRGFSGGYTF
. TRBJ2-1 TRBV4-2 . TGTGCCAGCAGCCAAGGGACAGACAATGAGCAGTTCTTC CASSQGTDNEQFF
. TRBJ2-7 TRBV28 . TGTGCCAGCAGTTCACCCGTAAATGGGGACGAGCAGTACTTC CASSSPVNGDEQYF
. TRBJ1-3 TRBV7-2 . TGTGCCAGCAGCTTATTGGGTGCCATATATTTT CASSLLGAIYF